The subject of this entry is one TCR beta chain. The antigen is not known. Possible read error: a much larger clone is one base away. This sample was taken from a study of regulatory T cells in long-lasting Graves disease. Regarding the study as a whole: More public clonotypes were shared by persistent patients (2,741) than by new patients (more than 950).

Regarding time point: newly diagnosed GD, antithyroid drugs for less than 3 months. Extracted RNA from PBMCs served as the source of the TCR library. As collected, the peripheral blood samples measured approximately 10 milliliters each and went into EDTA tubes. Arm-PCR with iRepertoire HTBI primers amplified the CDR3 regions for these TCR beta libraries. TCRdb fed the multiplex PCR reads into MiXCR, producing one record per CDR3 protein. The sample lists fewer than 400,000 distinct CDR3 sequences, roughly 18% occurring once. CDR1 and CDR2 from the germline V gene are MNHNS and SASEGT. Trimming cost V 6 bases and J 0 bases; bases outside gene matches: 2. The CDR3 covers 13 residues.

The material sequenced was peripheral blood mononuclear cells (PBMCs), taken at new diagnosis, from a patient treated with antithyroid drugs. This chain connects TRBV6-1 to TRBJ2-7, with 7 bases fitting TRBD2. The source of this sequence is a female donor with Graves disease. CDR3 in amino acids: CASRREGSYEQYF. The CDR3 nucleotides read TGTGCCAGCAGGAGGGAGGGCTCCTACGAGCAGTACTTC.